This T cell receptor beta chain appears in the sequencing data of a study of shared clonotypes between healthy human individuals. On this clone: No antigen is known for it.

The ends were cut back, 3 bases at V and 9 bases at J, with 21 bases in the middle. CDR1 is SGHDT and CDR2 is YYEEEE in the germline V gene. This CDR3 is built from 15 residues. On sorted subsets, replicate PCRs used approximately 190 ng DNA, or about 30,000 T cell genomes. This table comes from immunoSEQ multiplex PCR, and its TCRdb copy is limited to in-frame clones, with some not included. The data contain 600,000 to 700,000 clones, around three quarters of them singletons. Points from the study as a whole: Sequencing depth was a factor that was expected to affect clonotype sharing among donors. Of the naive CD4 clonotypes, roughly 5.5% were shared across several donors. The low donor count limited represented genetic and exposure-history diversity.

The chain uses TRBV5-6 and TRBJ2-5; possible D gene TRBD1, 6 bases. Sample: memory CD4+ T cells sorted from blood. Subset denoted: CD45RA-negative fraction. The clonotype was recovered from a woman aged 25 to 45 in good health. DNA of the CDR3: TGTGCCAGCAGCTCACAGGGAGCAACCCTTCGGTCCCAGTACTTC. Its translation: CASSSQGATLRSQYF.